A selection of T cell receptor beta chains follows, all from one sample in a study of identical twins. TCRdb re-called the 5' RACE reads with MiXCR, one entry per CDR3 protein. Here the sample spans about 660,000 distinct CDR3 sequences, roughly 8% being singletons. A further study also used this sample, focusing on yellow fever vaccine responses in identical twins.

The sample comprised PBMCs. These TCRs come from a woman aged 18-29 years in good health. The CDR3 runs from the conserved cysteine through the conserved F or W. Fields, in order: D gene, V gene, CDR3 length, J gene, clone size, CDR3 protein, CDR3 DNA. D genes are given only for firm matches. Size values are once, few and many counts, or a class for expanded clones, and some rows have none.

NA	TRBV3-1	15	TRBJ2-7	NA	CASSLTGLSPYEQYF	TGTGCCAGCAGCCTCACAGGGCTCAGCCCCTACGAGCAGTACTTC
NA	TRBV18	14	TRBJ2-7	NA	CASSPGARSGEQYF	TGTGCCAGCTCACCAGGGGCCAGGTCCGGCGAGCAGTACTTC
TRBD2	TRBV7-9	14	TRBJ2-7	many	CASSASGGTYEQYF	TGTGCCAGCAGCGCCAGCGGGGGGACCTACGAGCAGTACTTC
TRBD2	TRBV12-3/TRBV12-4	15	TRBJ2-1	many	CASSLAGGPLGEQFF	TGTGCCAGCAGCCTAGCGGGGGGGCCATTAGGTGAGCAGTTCTTC
TRBD2	TRBV7-2	16	TRBJ2-4	few	CASSPRTSGGNDIQYF	TGTGCCAGCAGCCCCCGGACTAGCGGGGGTAATGACATTCAGTACTTC
NA	TRBV25-1	14	TRBJ1-2	NA	CASSDSGEIYGYTF	TGTGCCAGCAGTGATAGTGGGGAGATCTATGGCTACACCTTC
NA	TRBV28	15	TRBJ2-1	few	CASEEGGAGTVEQFF	TGTGCCAGCGAGGAGGGGGGTGCAGGGACTGTCGAGCAGTTCTTC
NA	TRBV11-2	20	TRBJ2-5	few	CASSLGFPPASGRRGETQYF	TGTGCCAGCAGCTTAGGGTTCCCGCCTGCCTCTGGGCGGAGAGGGGAGACCCAGTACTTC
NA	TRBV7-9	13	TRBJ2-1	few	CASSEEGSFEQFF	TGTGCCAGCAGCGAGGAGGGGAGTTTTGAGCAGTTCTTC
NA	TRBV18	15	TRBJ2-7	NA	CASSPSGFGFREQYF	TGTGCCAGCTCACCATCGGGGTTCGGATTTCGCGAGCAGTACTTC
TRBD2	TRBV3-1	17	TRBJ2-3	NA	CASSQFSGGEDTDTQYF	TGTGCCAGCAGCCAATTTAGCGGGGGGGAGGACACAGATACGCAGTATTTT
NA	TRBV11-1	18	TRBJ2-1	NA	CASSFRTGGLSSYNEQFF	TGTGCCAGCAGCTTTAGAACCGGGGGCCTAAGCTCCTACAATGAGCAGTTCTTC
TRBD2	TRBV20-1	18	TRBJ2-7	NA	CSARTSSGRALTAYEQYF	TGCAGTGCTAGAACCTCTAGCGGGAGGGCCTTGACCGCCTACGAGCAGTACTTC
NA	TRBV3-1	17	TRBJ2-5	few	CASSPGPDRTYKETQYF	TGTGCCAGCAGCCCTGGGCCCGACAGGACCTACAAGGAGACCCAGTACTTC
NA	TRBV6-2/TRBV6-3	16	TRBJ2-3	NA	CASSTSGTWGADTQYF	TGTGCCAGCAGCACCTCCGGGACATGGGGCGCAGATACGCAGTATTTT
NA	TRBV12-5	12	TRBJ2-7	few	CASGLSPYEQYF	TGTGCTAGTGGTTTAAGCCCCTACGAGCAGTACTTC
NA	TRBV27	14	TRBJ2-5	few	CASSLLVGEETQYF	TGTGCCAGCAGTTTATTAGTGGGGGAAGAGACCCAGTACTTC
TRBD1	TRBV5-1	14	TRBJ2-7	few	CASSEDRGLEEQYF	TGCGCCAGCAGCGAAGACAGGGGCCTGGAAGAGCAGTACTTC
NA	TRBV5-1	15	TRBJ2-1	NA	CASSFSSVTLHEQFF	TGCGCCAGCAGCTTTAGCAGCGTCACCCTCCATGAGCAGTTCTTC
TRBD2	TRBV11-2	19	TRBJ2-1	NA	CASSSTRLPGLAGHNEQFF	TGTGCCAGCAGCTCCACAAGACTCCCGGGACTAGCGGGCCACAATGAGCAGTTCTTC
NA	TRBV11-2	15	TRBJ2-5	few	CASSKLGGYQETQYF	TGTGCCAGCAGCAAACTAGGAGGGTACCAAGAGACCCAGTACTTC
NA	TRBV27	14	TRBJ2-1	NA	CASALRDTYNEQFF	TGTGCCAGCGCACTGCGGGACACCTACAATGAGCAGTTCTTC
NA	TRBV6-5	13	TRBJ2-7	few	CASSYQRGYEQYF	TGTGCCAGCAGTTACCAACGGGGCTACGAGCAGTACTTC
TRBD2	TRBV15	14	TRBJ2-5	NA	CATSRTSGRKTQYF	TGTGCCACCAGCAGGACTAGCGGGAGGAAGACCCAGTACTTC
NA	TRBV3-1	15	TRBJ2-1	NA	CASSRPSIAHDEQFF	TGTGCCAGCAGCCGGCCTAGCATAGCGCACGATGAGCAGTTCTTC
NA	TRBV4-1	15	TRBJ2-1	NA	CASSQDLGGERGQFF	TGCGCCAGCAGCCAAGATTTAGGGGGGGAGCGAGGGCAGTTCTTC
TRBD1	TRBV5-1	15	TRBJ2-7	NA	CASSMDRDRYYEQYF	TGCGCCAGCAGCATGGACAGGGATCGATACTACGAGCAGTACTTC
NA	TRBV30	14	TRBJ1-5	NA	CAWSPGVSHQPQHF	TGTGCCTGGAGTCCAGGGGTCTCCCATCAGCCCCAGCATTTT
NA	TRBV9	15	TRBJ2-3	few	CASSLRRWGPDTQYF	TGTGCCAGCAGCCTCCGACGGTGGGGCCCAGATACGCAGTATTTT
TRBD1	TRBV20-1	14	TRBJ2-7	NA	CSARALTGSHEQYF	TGCAGTGCTAGAGCTCTGACAGGGTCCCACGAGCAGTACTTC
NA	TRBV9	14	TRBJ2-5	many	CASSPSPFRETQYF	TGTGCCAGCAGCCCTAGCCCATTTAGAGAGACCCAGTACTTC
NA	TRBV9	14	TRBJ2-7	few	CASSEQGSTYEQYF	TGTGCCAGCAGCGAGCAGGGATCCACCTACGAGCAGTACTTC
TRBD2	TRBV20-1	15	TRBJ2-3	NA	CSARRSSGNTDTQYF	TGCAGTGCTAGACGGTCTAGCGGAAACACAGATACGCAGTATTTT
NA	TRBV6-7	14	TRBJ2-7	many	CASSAPGPKIEQYF	TGTGCCAGCAGTGCCCCGGGACCAAAAATCGAGCAGTACTTC
TRBD2	TRBV7-6	15	TRBJ2-7	NA	CASSLETGGSNEQYF	TGTGCCAGCAGCTTAGAGACGGGAGGGAGTAACGAGCAGTACTTC
TRBD2	TRBV7-2	15	TRBJ2-3	many	CASSLRGLAGNTQYF	TGTGCCAGCAGCTTAAGGGGACTAGCGGGAAATACGCAGTATTTT
NA	TRBV14	17	TRBJ2-1	few	CASSPAGIVGGPNEQFF	TGTGCCAGCAGCCCCGCCGGGATCGTCGGGGGACCCAATGAGCAGTTCTTC
TRBD2	TRBV5-1	15	TRBJ2-7	NA	CASSLDLAASYEQYF	TGCGCCAGCAGCTTGGATCTAGCGGCCTCCTACGAGCAGTACTTC
NA	TRBV10-3	13	TRBJ1-1	NA	CAISGGMNTEAFF	TGTGCCATCAGTGGGGGCATGAACACTGAAGCTTTCTTT
NA	TRBV6-5	14	TRBJ1-1	few	CASSYYPMNTEAFF	TGTGCCAGCAGTTATTACCCGATGAACACTGAAGCTTTCTTT
NA	TRBV7-6	13	TRBJ2-5	NA	CASSAGNQETQYF	TGTGCCAGCAGCGCCGGAAACCAAGAGACCCAGTACTTC
TRBD1	TRBV15	18	TRBJ2-7	few	CATSRRGPPGQGVYEQYF	TGTGCCACCAGCAGACGTGGACCGCCGGGACAGGGGGTCTACGAGCAGTACTTC
NA	TRBV20-1	13	TRBJ2-7	NA	CSARDFRSYEQYF	TGCAGTGCTAGAGATTTCAGGAGCTACGAGCAGTACTTC
TRBD1	TRBV24-1	13	TRBJ2-1	many	CATTGQGKYEQFF	TGTGCCACCACCGGACAGGGGAAGTATGAGCAGTTCTTC
TRBD1	TRBV27	14	TRBJ2-1	NA	CASSLSHPPGQGFF	TGTGCCAGCAGTTTATCCCACCCCCCGGGACAGGGGTTCTTC
NA	TRBV4-3	15	TRBJ2-5	few	CASSQDFVRKETQYF	TGCGCCAGCAGCCAAGATTTCGTAAGGAAAGAGACCCAGTACTTC
NA	TRBV4-3	15	TRBJ2-3	NA	CASSQAWRSTDTQYF	TGCGCCAGCAGCCAAGCTTGGCGGAGCACAGATACGCAGTATTTT
TRBD2	TRBV14	17	TRBJ2-1	few	CASSQDRRTSGLNEQFF	TGTGCCAGCAGCCAAGATCGCAGGACTAGCGGGCTCAATGAGCAGTTCTTC
NA	TRBV30	12	TRBJ2-1	few	CAEGVPYNEQFF	TGTGCCGAGGGGGTACCCTACAATGAGCAGTTCTTC
NA	TRBV4-3	17	TRBJ2-6	many	CASSQDGEFSGANVLTF	TGCGCCAGCAGCCAAGATGGAGAGTTCTCAGGGGCCAACGTCCTGACTTTC
TRBD1	TRBV20-1	16	TRBJ2-7	many	CSARAFPGQSSYEQYF	TGCAGTGCTAGAGCTTTCCCGGGACAGAGCTCCTACGAGCAGTACTTC
NA	TRBV5-1	14	TRBJ2-7	NA	CASSLAKGAYEQYF	TGCGCCAGCAGCTTGGCCAAGGGGGCCTACGAGCAGTACTTC
TRBD2	TRBV18	15	TRBJ2-7	few	CASSPVIAGGYEQYF	TGTGCCAGCTCACCGGTAATAGCGGGAGGGTACGAGCAGTACTTC